Described below is a single T cell receptor beta chain sequence and its context. V shed 3 bases, J shed 0 bases, and the junction held 1 base outside the gene matches. The CDR3 has 15 amino acids. CDR1 and CDR2 from the germline V gene are KGHSH and LQKENI. Measured with immunoSEQ multiplex PCR; TCRdb has only the in-frame clones, and not every one. The sample includes over 90,000 clones, under 90% of them seen just once. This sample was taken from a study of blood T cell repertoires in COVID-19. Study context: The origin of the acute and convalescent COVID-19 samples was the United States, Italy and Spain.

The chain recombines TRBV18 with TRBJ2-7, with TRBD2 matching 11 bases. Sequenced: peripheral blood. The receptor was derived from a woman aged 70-85 years with acute or convalescent COVID-19. The DNA of the CDR3 is TGTGCCAGCTCACCGACTAGCGGGATCTCCTACGAGCAGTACTTC. It encodes CASSPTSGISYEQYF.